This T cell receptor (beta chain) was captured in a study of vaccination effects on CD4 cells after COVID-19. The overall study: Two-dose vaccination with either BNT162b2 or mRNA-1273 was given to the participants.

Expansion of antigen-specific CD4+ T cells with viral peptide pools was carried out by the ViraFEST assay before sequencing. It was after more than nine days of culture that CD4+ T cells were isolated. This person caught SARS-CoV-2 sometime from March to December 2020, and PCR testing confirmed the infection. Negative control cultures were established using an HIV-1 Nef peptide pool. IL-2 medium took the place of half the medium on both days 3 and 7. This CDR3 is 15 amino acids long. V trimming: 6 bases; J trimming: 4 bases; junction bases outside the gene matches: 9. Germline-derived CDR1 and CDR2 are SGHVS and FQNEAQ. The protocol was immunoSEQ multiplex PCR, while the TCRdb copy is restricted to in-frame clones and leaves out a portion. The data show 55,000 to 90,000 clones, roughly 73% seen once. A few counts support this clone. As yet, its antigen is unknown.

The TCR originated in a human donor who had a prior SARS-CoV-2 infection. The rearrangement links TRBV7-8 to TRBJ2-1; 7 bases are shared with TRBD2. Material: CD4+ T cells from PBMCs cultured with HIV peptides, obtained before COVID-19 vaccination. Subset reported: HIV-1 Nef peptide pool negative control/reference culture. The CDR3 loop reads CASSSQRGAYNEQFF. CDR3 coding DNA: TGTGCCAGCAGTTCCCAGCGGGGCGCTTACAATGAGCAGTTCTTC.